Below, one T cell receptor (beta chain) is given with its context. The antigen is undetermined. Trimming took 4 bases from V and 4 from J, leaving 11 bases between them. Germline CDR1 SQVTM, CDR2 ANQGSEA. This CDR3 contains 13 residues. These data belong to a study of T-cell reconstitution after alpha-beta-depleted transplantation in children. Unique molecular identifiers were used in preparing the TCRbeta library. TCRdb re-analysed the PCR reads in MiXCR, keeping a single row per CDR3 protein. Found here are 70,000 to 95,000 distinct CDR3 sequences, 15% to 20% of them singletons; the top ten hold 40% to 65%. The study's findings and limits: The authors attributed T-cell counts and diversity one year after transplant mostly to newly produced T cells.

This sequence originates from a male patient between 2 and 9 years old who had a stem cell transplant for acute lymphoblastic leukemia, so the T cells may come from the graft donor. The chain links TRBV29-1 to TRBJ2-1, with D tentatively TRBD2 (5 bases). Sequencing used PBMCs, mostly from graft donor cells, obtained 360 days after TCRalphabeta/CD19-depleted stem cell transplant. The CDR3 DNA reads TGCAGCGTTGCGGGGTCCTTATACAATGAGCAGTTCTTC. As protein: CSVAGSLYNEQFF.